These 10 T cell receptor beta chains were sequenced from one sample in a study of blood T cell repertoires in COVID-19. Libraries were prepared by immunoSEQ multiplex PCR; TCRdb keeps only in-frame clonotypes and omits some of them. Among about 21,000 clones listed, 80% were seen once. The sequenced sample was peripheral blood. These receptors were obtained from a man aged 55 to 70 with active COVID-19.

This chain joins TRBV28 and TRBJ2-1; 10 bases match TRBD2. The CDR3 is 16 residues long. V lost 3 bases, J lost 4 bases, and 6 bases stayed unmatched. Germline lookup yields CDR1 MDHEN and CDR2 SYDVKM. The CDR3 DNA is TGTGCCAGCAGTTTTACGAGCGGGAGGGTTTACAATGAGCAGTTCTTC. It translates to CASSFTSGRVYNEQFF.

This rearrangement joins TRBV28 to TRBJ2-7; 9 nucleotides align to TRBD1. Germline loops: CDR1 MDHEN, CDR2 SYDVKM. This CDR3 has 14 amino acids. V was clipped by 5 bases and J by 11 bases; unmatched bases: 13. Written as DNA, the CDR3 is TGTGCCAGCAGTATAAACCGGGACAGGGTTTCCGAGTACTTC. It encodes CASSINRDRVSEYF.

The rearrangement uses TRBV10-3 and TRBJ2-7, with TRBD1 matching 7 bases. CDR1 is ENHRY and CDR2 is SYGVKD in the germline V gene. CDR3 size: 14 residues. The J segment lost 2 bases and the V segment lost 2 bases, leaving 3 bases of the junction unmatched. DNA of the CDR3: TGTGCCATCAGTGAGGGGCAGGGGGCCTACGAGCAGTACTTC. This encodes CAISEGQGAYEQYF.

J is TRBJ2-5 and V is TRBV10-1, with 8 bases aligning to TRBD1. The CDR3 is made up of 13 amino acids. The V gene end was trimmed by 6 bases and the J gene end by 1 base; junction bases not matched to a gene: 1. CDR1 is WNHNN and CDR2 is SYGVQD in the germline V gene (reference sequence). CDR3 residues: CASSGTGQETQYF. Here the CDR3 DNA reads TGCGCCAGCAGCGGGACAGGCCAAGAGACCCAGTACTTC.

This clone was counted a single time. This rearrangement joins TRBV6-2 or TRBV6-3 to TRBJ2-1; D ambiguous. Between the trimmed V and J ends, which lost 0 bases and 4 bases, there was a span of 4 bases. CDR1 is MNHEY and CDR2 is SVGEGT in the germline V gene. The CDR3 runs to 13 residues. The CDR3 loop is CASSYSEYNEQFF. The CDR3 nucleotides are TGTGCCAGCAGTTACTCCGAGTACAATGAGCAGTTCTTC.

This chain connects TRBV9 to TRBJ2-5, with D possibly being TRBD1 (6 bases). Germline V CDR1 and CDR2: SGDLS, YYNGEE. Trimming pared 0 bases from V and 4 bases from J, leaving 10 bases between. CDR3 length: 14 residues. The CDR3 nucleotides read TGTGCCAGCAGCGTAGGCCAAGGGGGAGAGACCCAGTACTTC. This translates into CASSVGQGGETQYF.

The rearrangement joins TRBV28 to TRBJ2-5, with D hard to call. Germline lookup yields CDR1 MDHEN and CDR2 SYDVKM. V was trimmed by 3 bases and J by 2 bases, leaving 4 bases between them. The CDR3 consists of 12 residues. CDR3 residues: CASSFSQETQYF. The CDR3 DNA sequence: TGTGCCAGCAGTTTTTCTCAAGAGACCCAGTACTTC.

A single count supports this clone. The rearrangement joins TRBV11-2 to TRBJ2-3, with D possibly TRBD1 on 6 matching bases. Germline CDR1 is SGHAT and CDR2 is FQNNGV. The CDR3 has 16 residues. Trimming left V 2 bases short and J 0 bases short, with 12 bases between. CDR3 in amino acids: CASSLTGTPSTDTQYF. CDR3 bases: TGTGCCAGCAGCTTAACCGGGACACCAAGCACAGATACGCAGTATTTT.

The chain combines TRBV7-9 with TRBJ1-5; the D is unclear. V lost 5 bases, J lost 4 bases, and 6 bases lay in between. CDR3 length equals 12 residues. CDR1 is SEHNR and CDR2 is FQNEAQ in the germline V gene (reference sequence). The CDR3 region is CASSRENQPQHF. DNA of the CDR3: TGTGCCAGCAGCCGGGAAAATCAGCCCCAGCATTTT.

Comment on this clone: Relative to the germline gene, one junction end is altered; a read error may explain this. The chain joins TRBV6-1 to TRBJ1-4; tentative D call: TRBD1 (5 bases). This CDR3 has 14 amino acids. Germline V gives CDR1 MNHNS, CDR2 SASEGT. In nucleotides, the CDR3 is TGTGCCAGCAGAGAAGACAGCCTTAATGAAAAACTGTTTTTT. Its protein product is CASREDSLNEKLFF.